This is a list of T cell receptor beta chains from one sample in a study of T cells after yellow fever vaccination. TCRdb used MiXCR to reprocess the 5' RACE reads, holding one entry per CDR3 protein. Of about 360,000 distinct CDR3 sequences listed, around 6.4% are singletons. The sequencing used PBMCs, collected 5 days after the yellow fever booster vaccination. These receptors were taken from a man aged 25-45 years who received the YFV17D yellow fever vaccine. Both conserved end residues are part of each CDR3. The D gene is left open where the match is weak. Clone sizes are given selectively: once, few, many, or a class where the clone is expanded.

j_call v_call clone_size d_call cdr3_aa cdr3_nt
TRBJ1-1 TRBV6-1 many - CASSQNRVVTEAFF TGTGCCAGCAGCCAAAACAGGGTTGTCACTGAAGCTTTCTTT
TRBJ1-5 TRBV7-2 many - CASSFKDGQHQPQHF TGTGCCAGCAGCTTTAAGGATGGGCAACATCAGCCCCAGCATTTT
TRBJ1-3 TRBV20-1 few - CSATQGVENTIYF TGCAGTGCTACGCAGGGAGTGGAAAACACCATATATTTT
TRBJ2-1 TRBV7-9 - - CASATSGNEQFF TGTGCCAGCGCCACGTCGGGCAATGAGCAGTTCTTC
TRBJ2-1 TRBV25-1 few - CATFIEGGSEQFF TGTGCCACCTTTATCGAGGGGGGTAGTGAGCAGTTCTTC
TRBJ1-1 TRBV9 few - CASSVIGNTEAFF TGTGCCAGCAGCGTAATAGGGAACACTGAAGCTTTCTTT
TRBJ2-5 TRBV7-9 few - CASTIPGVQETQYF TGTGCCAGCACGATACCGGGAGTCCAGGAGACCCAGTACTTC
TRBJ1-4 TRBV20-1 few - CSATPQSANEKLFF TGCAGTGCCACTCCACAATCGGCTAATGAAAAACTGTTTTTT
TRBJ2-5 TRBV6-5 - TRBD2 CASSYVLAGEAQYF TGTGCCAGCAGTTACGTCCTAGCGGGAGAGGCCCAGTACTTC
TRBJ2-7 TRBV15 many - CATSRGSITYEQYF TGTGCCACCAGCAGAGGGTCGATTACCTACGAGCAGTACTTC